Listed below are T cell receptor beta chains from one sample, sequenced in a study of T cells after yellow fever vaccination. TCRdb itself ran the 5' RACE reads through MiXCR, one entry per CDR3 protein. This table holds hundreds of thousands of distinct CDR3 sequences, about 17% found once. The starting material was PBMCs, obtained more than 4 days after the first yellow fever vaccination. The receptors come from a man aged 18 to 29 who received the YFV17D yellow fever vaccine. Each CDR3 is given with its conserved first and last residue. A D gene is named only where the DNA matches it firmly. The listing skips clone size in some rows; elsewhere it reads once, few, many or a size class.

v_gene,j_gene,abundance,d_gene,CDR3aa,CDR3nt
TRBV28,TRBJ2-1,-,-,CASSFITLNTYNEQFF,TGTGCCAGCAGTTTCATTACACTAAATACCTACAATGAGCAGTTCTTC
TRBV19,TRBJ2-2,-,-,CASRRTVGFTGELFF,TGTGCCAGTAGGCGGACGGTAGGGTTCACCGGGGAGCTGTTTTTT
TRBV3-1,TRBJ1-1,once,TRBD1,CASSTSGQGSVNTEAFF,TGTGCCAGCAGCACGTCAGGACAGGGAAGCGTGAACACTGAAGCTTTCTTT
TRBV12-3/TRBV12-4,TRBJ1-5,few,TRBD1,CASSLEGGPTSNQPQHF,TGTGCCAGCAGTTTAGAAGGGGGCCCTACCTCTAATCAGCCCCAGCATTTT
TRBV7-9,TRBJ2-3,many,TRBD2,CASSSPLAGADTDTQYF,TGTGCCAGCAGCTCCCCGCTAGCGGGGGCCGACACAGATACGCAGTATTTT
TRBV10-2,TRBJ2-3,few,TRBD2,CASRAAGAGDTQYF,TGCGCCAGCCGCGCAGCGGGGGCGGGGGATACGCAGTATTTT
TRBV7-3,TRBJ2-3,-,TRBD2,CASSTTSGARYTQYF,TGTGCCAGCAGCACGACTAGCGGGGCCCGGTATACGCAGTATTTT
TRBV20-1,TRBJ2-3,many,-,CSATDSTDTQYF,TGCAGTGCCACGGACAGCACAGATACGCAGTATTTT
TRBV5-8,TRBJ2-2,-,-,CASRGTSDRSNTGELFF,TGTGCCAGCAGAGGGACCTCCGACAGGTCAAACACCGGGGAGCTGTTTTTT
TRBV20-1,TRBJ2-5,-,TRBD2,CSARPLAGASETQYF,TGCAGTGCTAGACCCCTAGCGGGGGCGTCGGAGACCCAGTACTTC
TRBV2,TRBJ1-1,-,-,CASSEMGRDTEAFF,TGTGCCAGCAGTGAAATGGGACGAGACACTGAAGCTTTCTTT
TRBV27,TRBJ2-1,-,-,CASSLGPVNEQFF,TGTGCCAGCAGTCTCGGACCGGTGAATGAGCAGTTCTTC
TRBV6-2/TRBV6-3,TRBJ1-6,few,TRBD1,CASSYSVGRGILDSPLHF,TGTGCCAGCAGTTACTCCGTCGGCAGGGGGATCCTAGATTCACCCCTCCACTTT
TRBV7-9,TRBJ1-2,-,TRBD1,CASAMTGLDGYTF,TGTGCCAGCGCAATGACAGGGCTAGATGGCTACACCTTC
TRBV3-1,TRBJ1-3,-,-,CASSQMPGESGNTIYF,TGTGCCAGCAGCCAGATGCCAGGAGAGTCTGGAAACACCATATATTTT
TRBV4-1,TRBJ2-2,few,TRBD2,CASSQRRLAGANTGGELFF,TGCGCCAGCAGCCAACGCCGACTAGCGGGGGCCAATACGGGCGGGGAGCTGTTTTTT
TRBV12-3/TRBV12-4,TRBJ2-5,-,TRBD1,CASSRPGQGKETQYF,TGTGCCAGCAGTAGACCGGGACAGGGGAAAGAGACCCAGTACTTC
TRBV10-3,TRBJ2-5,many,TRBD2,CAISGGIAGDQETQYF,TGTGCCATCAGTGGGGGTATAGCGGGGGACCAAGAGACCCAGTACTTC
TRBV6-5,TRBJ2-3,-,-,CASSYSLQEGTDTQYF,TGTGCCAGCAGTTACTCCTTGCAGGAAGGCACAGATACGCAGTATTTT
TRBV11-1,TRBJ2-3,few,-,CASSPYPGLSTDTQYF,TGTGCCAGCAGCCCATACCCGGGACTCAGCACAGATACGCAGTATTTT
TRBV7-2,TRBJ2-7,few,-,CASSPDYGSYEQYF,TGTGCCAGCAGCCCCGACTACGGATCCTACGAGCAGTACTTC
TRBV7-9,TRBJ1-1,few,-,CASRPGTAGWTEAFF,TGTGCCAGCAGGCCCGGGACCGCGGGATGGACTGAAGCTTTCTTT
TRBV5-4,TRBJ2-7,few,-,CASSLGQANSYEQYF,TGTGCCAGCAGCTTGGGACAGGCTAATTCCTACGAGCAGTACTTC
TRBV19,TRBJ1-2,-,-,CATYGAVGYTF,TGTGCCACTTACGGGGCAGTTGGCTACACCTTC
TRBV5-1,TRBJ2-3,few,TRBD2,CASTSSGASTDTQYF,TGCGCCAGCACCTCTAGCGGGGCTAGCACAGATACGCAGTATTTT
TRBV7-9,TRBJ1-1,few,-,CASSPWIMNTEAFF,TGTGCCAGCAGCCCCTGGATTATGAACACTGAAGCTTTCTTT
TRBV7-9,TRBJ1-6,-,-,CASSADWGVGSPLHF,TGTGCCAGCAGCGCGGACTGGGGGGTAGGTTCACCCCTCCACTTT
TRBV12-3/TRBV12-4,TRBJ2-4,few,TRBD2,CASSPRTSGGVGIQYF,TGTGCCAGCAGTCCCCGGACTAGCGGGGGGGTTGGCATTCAGTACTTC
TRBV10-3,TRBJ1-6,-,-,CAISEVGENSPLHF,TGTGCCATCAGTGAGGTCGGGGAGAATTCACCCCTCCACTTT
TRBV6-1,TRBJ2-5,few,TRBD2,CASSEVGLAGDKTQYF,TGTGCCAGCAGTGAAGTTGGGCTAGCGGGGGACAAGACCCAGTACTTC
TRBV6-1,TRBJ2-5,few,-,CASTPQDGSQETQYF,TGTGCCAGCACCCCTCAGGACGGGAGCCAAGAGACCCAGTACTTC
TRBV7-2,TRBJ1-1,few,-,CASSARRLVEAFF,TGTGCCAGCAGCGCCCGTCGCCTCGTTGAAGCTTTCTTT
TRBV19,TRBJ2-3,-,-,CASSPGFARTQYF,TGTGCCAGTAGTCCGGGGTTCGCCCGTACGCAGTATTTT
TRBV6-2/TRBV6-3,TRBJ1-6,-,-,CASSPFGTDSNSPLHF,TGTGCCAGCAGTCCATTTGGGACCGACTCCAATTCACCCCTCCACTTT
TRBV20-1,TRBJ2-3,-,-,CSARDPRGRTDTQYF,TGCAGTGCTAGAGACCCAAGGGGGAGGACAGATACGCAGTATTTT
TRBV3-1,TRBJ2-2,few,-,CASSLGLSGELFF,TGTGCCAGCAGCCTAGGACTCTCCGGGGAGCTGTTTTTT
TRBV20-1,TRBJ2-3,-,-,CSAPDSSGLDTQYF,TGCAGTGCTCCCGATAGCTCCGGTCTGGATACGCAGTATTTT
TRBV5-1,TRBJ2-1,-,TRBD2,CASSWLAGVINEQFF,TGCGCCAGCAGCTGGCTAGCGGGGGTCATCAATGAGCAGTTCTTC
TRBV19,TRBJ2-2,few,-,CASKASRNTGELFF,TGTGCCAGTAAGGCTAGCCGGAACACCGGGGAGCTGTTTTTT
TRBV30,TRBJ1-4,-,-,CAWSLRFGEKLFF,TGTGCCTGGAGTCTCAGGTTCGGGGAAAAACTGTTTTTT
TRBV19,TRBJ1-3,few,-,CASNILGNTIYF,TGTGCCAGTAACATCCTAGGAAACACCATATATTTT
TRBV20-1,TRBJ1-2,few,-,CSASRRAYTLYGYTF,TGCAGTGCTTCCCGCAGGGCTTATACTCTCTATGGCTACACCTTC
TRBV4-2,TRBJ2-3,few,TRBD2,CASSQEGLAGAADTQYF,TGTGCCAGCAGCCAAGAGGGACTAGCGGGGGCGGCAGATACGCAGTATTTT
TRBV20-1,TRBJ1-5,few,-,CSARGTLGDQPQHF,TGCAGTGCTAGGGGGACCCTAGGAGACCAGCCCCAGCATTTT
TRBV5-5,TRBJ1-5,-,-,CASSYSGGGDQPQHF,TGTGCCAGCAGCTACTCGGGGGGGGGAGATCAGCCCCAGCATTTT
TRBV5-8,TRBJ1-5,few,-,CASSSGRNQPQHF,TGTGCCAGCAGCTCGGGACGGAATCAGCCCCAGCATTTT
TRBV15,TRBJ2-7,few,-,CATSRDRFSSYEQYF,TGTGCCACCAGCAGAGATAGGTTTTCCTCCTACGAGCAGTACTTC
TRBV20-1,TRBJ2-1,-,TRBD2,CSAPLSGGRDNEQFF,TGCAGTGCCCCACTATCGGGGGGGCGCGACAATGAGCAGTTCTTC
TRBV4-1,TRBJ1-5,few,-,CASSQEPQAGEHF,TGCGCCAGCAGCCAAGAACCCCAGGCGGGGGAGCATTTT
TRBV28,TRBJ1-2,few,-,CASSGGQRRYGYTF,TGTGCCAGCAGTGGCGGACAGCGAAGGTATGGCTACACCTTC
TRBV14,TRBJ2-3,few,-,CASSPAGHLTDTQYF,TGTGCCAGCAGCCCAGCGGGACACCTTACAGATACGCAGTATTTT
TRBV19,TRBJ1-5,-,-,CASQGQLNQPQHF,TGTGCCAGTCAAGGACAGCTTAATCAGCCCCAGCATTTT
TRBV7-9,TRBJ1-6,-,-,CASSSKPGDNSPLHF,TGTGCCAGCAGCTCCAAGCCGGGGGATAATTCACCCCTCCACTTT
TRBV5-5,TRBJ1-4,-,-,CASSLEVSGMALFF,TGTGCCAGCAGCTTAGAAGTTTCGGGGATGGCACTGTTTTTT
TRBV12-3/TRBV12-4,TRBJ1-5,few,-,CASRLRAQPQHF,TGTGCCAGCAGGCTTCGGGCTCAGCCCCAGCATTTT